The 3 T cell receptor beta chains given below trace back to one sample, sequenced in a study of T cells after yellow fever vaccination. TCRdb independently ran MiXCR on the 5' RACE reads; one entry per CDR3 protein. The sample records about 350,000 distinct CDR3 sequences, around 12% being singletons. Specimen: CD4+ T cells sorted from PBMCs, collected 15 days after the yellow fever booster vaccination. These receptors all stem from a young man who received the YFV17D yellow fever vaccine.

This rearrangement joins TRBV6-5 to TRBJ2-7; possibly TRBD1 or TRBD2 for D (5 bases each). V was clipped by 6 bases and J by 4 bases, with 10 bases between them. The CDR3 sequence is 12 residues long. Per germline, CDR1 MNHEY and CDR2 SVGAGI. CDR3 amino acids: CASRGVGYEQYV. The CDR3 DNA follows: TGTGCCAGCAGGGGGGTGGGGTACGAGCAGTACGTC.

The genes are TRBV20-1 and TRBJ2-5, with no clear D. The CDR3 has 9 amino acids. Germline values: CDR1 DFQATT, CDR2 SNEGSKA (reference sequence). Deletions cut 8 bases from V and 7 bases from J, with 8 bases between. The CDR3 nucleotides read TGCAGTCTCCCCGGGACCCAGTACTTC. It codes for CSLPGTQYF.

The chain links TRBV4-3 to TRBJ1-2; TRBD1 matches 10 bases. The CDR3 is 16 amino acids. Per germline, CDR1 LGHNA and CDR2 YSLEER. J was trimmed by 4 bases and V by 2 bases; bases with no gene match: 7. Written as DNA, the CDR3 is TGCGCCAGCAGCCAAAGAGGGAGACAGGGGGCCTATGGCTACACCTTC. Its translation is CASSQRGRQGAYGYTF.